This TCR beta chain was identified during a study of cytomegalovirus exposure and HLA in healthy donors. Study-wide context: Early released data had about 85 million unique TCRs, all coming from HLA-typed donors. Study observations and caveats: High sensitivity and specificity were reportedly achieved when the classifier diagnosed cytomegalovirus status. A missense DCLRE1C variant was associated with V- and J-gene trimming of TCR beta chains in a later analysis, and an independent cohort replicated the association. When a later analysis was performed, an Asian-associated ancestry cluster reportedly had fewer N-insertions than the approximately 690-donor mean.

As regards this clone: Antigen: not known.

Vbeta (60) and Jbeta (13) primers were used in the PCR. TCRdb's copy holds only in-frame clones and misses some; the assay was immunoSEQ multiplex PCR. The data contain around 100,000 clones, roughly 82% of them seen just once; the ten biggest clones take up 10%. The CDR3 has 14 residues. Trimming removed 5 bases from V and 4 bases from J, with 14 bases in between. Germline assignment: CDR1 SGHRS and CDR2 YFSETQ. The TCR sequence derives from a man aged 50 or older in good health and CMV-seronegative. The chain links TRBV5-1 to TRBJ2-3; TRBD1 might be the D (6 bases). Sequencing used PBMCs. The CDR3 sequence is CASSPQGWPDTQYF. The CDR3 DNA is TGCGCCAGCAGTCCCCAGGGGTGGCCAGATACGCAGTATTTT.